What follows are 27 T cell receptor beta chains derived from one specimen sequenced in a study of brain metastases from non-small cell lung cancer. The method was immunoSEQ multiplex PCR; TCRdb's version includes in-frame clones alone and lacks a portion of them. The sample holds 2,500 to 3,500 clones; around 81% are singletons and the top ten take almost 10%. The sequenced sample consisted of tissue from a brain metastasis. The source of these receptors is a donor aged 40 or older with non-small cell lung cancer.

The rearrangement joins TRBV19 to TRBJ2-3; D might be TRBD1 or TRBD2, each matching 6 bases. Germline assignment: CDR1 LNHDA and CDR2 SQIVND (reference sequence). CDR3 length equals 14 residues. Trimming cost V 6 bases and J 4 bases, with 14 bases left between them. The CDR3: CASRKGGSPDTQYF. CDR3 coding DNA: TGTGCCAGTAGGAAAGGGGGGAGCCCAGATACGCAGTATTTT.

The genes are TRBV6-6 and TRBJ2-7; weak D call: TRBD2 (7 bases). Trimming left V 2 bases short and J 0 bases short, with 11 bases between. This CDR3 is 15 amino acids long. Germline CDR1 is MNHNY and CDR2 is SVGAGI (reference sequence). The CDR3 spells CASSYSGTSSYEQYF. The DNA for the CDR3 is TGTGCCAGCAGTTACAGCGGGACAAGCTCCTACGAGCAGTACTTC.

The V and J genes are TRBV25-1 and TRBJ2-3; perhaps TRBD2 as D (7 bases). The CDR3 contains 17 residues. Germline assignment: CDR1 MGHDK and CDR2 SYGVNS. With 1 base removed from V and 2 bases from J, the gap between germline ends came to 16 bases. The CDR3 DNA reads as TGTGCCAGCAGTGAATCAGGGGCGGGAGCCGCCACAGATACGCAGTATTTT. It yields the protein CASSESGAGAATDTQYF. Full variable domain (rest looked up from reference TRBV25-1 and TRBJ2-3): EADIYQTPRYLVIGTGKKITLECSQTMGHDKMYWYQQDPGMELHLIHYSYGVNSTEKGDLSSESTVSRIRTEHFPLTLESARPSHTSQYLCASSESGAGAATDTQYFGPGTRLTVL.

This clone was detected only once. The J gene is TRBJ2-7, the V gene TRBV3-1 (or the pseudogene TRBV3-2), with 7 bases lining up with TRBD2. CDR3 size: 12 residues. V trimming: 4 bases; J trimming: 6 bases; junction bases outside the gene matches: 3. Per germline, CDR1 LGHDT and CDR2 YNNKEL (reference sequence). As DNA, the CDR3 is TGTGCCAGCAGCCGGGGAGGGGTCGAGCAGTACTTC. The encoded protein is CASSRGGVEQYF.

V and J are TRBV5-1 and TRBJ1-4; weak D call: TRBD1 (5 bases). Germline CDR1 and CDR2: SGHRS and YFSETQ. V lost 3 bases to trimming and J lost 1 base, with 7 bases between them. CDR3 size: 14 residues. The CDR3 sequence is CASSSGGTNEKLFF. The CDR3 region has the DNA TGCGCCAGCAGCTCCGGGGGAACTAATGAAAAACTGTTTTTT.

Worth noting for this clone: The junction differs from germline at one of its ends, possibly a read error. This chain joins TRBV24-1 and TRBJ2-2; TRBD2 is a possible D gene (6 bases). Per germline, CDR1 KGHDR and CDR2 SFDVKD. The CDR3 length is 17 residues. In DNA, the CDR3 is TGTGCCACCAGTGATGGATTGGGACGGGAGAACACCGGGGAGTTGTTTTTT. Translating gives CATSDGLGRENTGELFF.

The chain couples TRBV5-6 to TRBJ2-5; either TRBD1 or TRBD2 may fit D (5 bases each). The germline CDR1 and CDR2 sequences are SGHDT and YYEEEE. With 2 bases removed from V and 4 bases from J, the gap between germline ends came to 15 bases. The CDR3 has 15 residues. CDR3 DNA: TGTGCCAGCAGCTTTTACGGGGCCCCGGGAGAGACCCAGTACTTC. Its translation: CASSFYGAPGETQYF.

The J gene is TRBJ1-3, the V gene TRBV14; D is ambiguous. Per germline, CDR1 SGHDN and CDR2 FVKESK. The CDR3 covers 13 residues. The V gene lost 5 bases and the J gene lost 2 bases, with 7 bases spanning the gap. The DNA of the CDR3 is TGTGCCAGCAGCTACGTAGCTGGAAACACCATATATTTT. This gives the protein CASSYVAGNTIYF.

V gene TRBV6-6 combines with J gene TRBJ2-6; 9 bases fit TRBD1. CDR1 is MNHNY, CDR2 SVGAGI, per germline (reference sequence). The CDR3 runs 18 residues. V lost 5 bases to trimming and J lost 0 bases; unmatched junction nucleotides: 8. DNA of the CDR3: TGTGCCAGCAGTCTTGGGACAGGGACCCGCTCTGGGGCCAACGTCCTGACTTTC. It is translated as CASSLGTGTRSGANVLTF.

V gene TRBV4-1 combines with J gene TRBJ2-7; 11 bases map to TRBD2. CDR1 is MGHRA, CDR2 YSYEKL, per germline. The CDR3 loop spans 17 amino acids. V lost 5 bases and J lost 0; bases outside the gene matches: 9. The CDR3 region is CASSDVLAGGSSYEQYF. DNA for the CDR3: TGCGCCAGCAGCGATGTCCTAGCGGGGGGATCCTCCTACGAGCAGTACTTC.

V and J are TRBV18 and TRBJ2-2; tentatively, D is TRBD1 or TRBD2 (5 bases each). Germline V CDR1 and CDR2: KGHSH, LQKENI. The CDR3 totals 15 residues. The V and J ends lost 4 bases and 1 base respectively, with 10 bases between them. Here the CDR3 reads CASSLGRWNTGELFF. DNA for the CDR3: TGTGCCAGCTCACTGGGACGGTGGAACACCGGGGAGCTGTTTTTT.

The chain couples TRBV18 to TRBJ2-7; 7 nucleotides align to TRBD2. Germline CDR1 and CDR2: KGHSH and LQKENI. CDR3 size: 15 residues. With 3 bases clipped from V and 0 bases from J, the junction kept 5 bases outside the gene matches. CDR3 sequence (DNA): TGTGCCAGCTCACCTCTAGCGGCCAGCTCCTACGAGCAGTACTTC. Its translation is CASSPLAASSYEQYF.

The chain is built from TRBV19 and TRBJ2-2; D may correspond to TRBD1 or TRBD2 (5 bases each). The germline CDR1 and CDR2 sequences are LNHDA and SQIVND (reference sequence). Trimming took off 3 bases at V and 8 bases at J, with 19 bases between the two ends. The length of the CDR3 is 16 residues. The CDR3 sequence is CASSILRGAGIGELFF. The CDR3 coding sequence is TGTGCCAGTAGTATTCTAAGAGGGGCTGGAATTGGGGAGCTGTTTTTT.

This clone showed up just a few times. Other DNA sequences within the sample encode an identical CDR3. The chain couples TRBV7-2 to TRBJ1-2; D may be TRBD1 (5 bases). The CDR3 extends over 15 amino acids. V lost 3 bases to trimming and J lost 3 bases, with 14 bases between them. Germline CDR1 SGHTA, CDR2 FQGNSA. This CDR3 is CASSFPSGYYYGYTF. The CDR3 DNA follows: TGTGCCAGCAGCTTTCCTTCAGGGTACTACTATGGCTACACCTTC.

V usage is TRBV3-1 (or the pseudogene TRBV3-2) and J usage is TRBJ2-2; D possibly uses TRBD1 or TRBD2 (5 bases each). Trimming took 6 bases from V and 4 from J, leaving 12 bases between them. The germline CDR1 and CDR2 sequences are LGHDT and YNNKEL (reference sequence). The CDR3 extends over 14 amino acids. For the CDR3, the DNA is TGTGCCAGCAGTCGGGACCGAGTCACCGGGGAGCTGTTTTTT. It translates to CASSRDRVTGELFF.

The chain carries TRBV6-2 or TRBV6-3 and TRBJ2-1, with TRBD2 identical over 11 bases. Germline V lookup: CDR1 MNHEY, CDR2 SVGEGT. The V and J ends lost 5 bases and 10 bases, in that order; junction bases with no gene match: 4. The CDR3 totals 13 residues. As DNA, the CDR3 is TGTGCCAGCAGTAGGGGGACTAGCGGAGAGCAGTTCTTC. It encodes CASSRGTSGEQFF.

This clone was observed once. The chain's CDR3 is CASSPGTAEAFF. The CDR3 region has the DNA TGTGCCAGCAGCCCCGGGACAGCTGAAGCTTTCTTT. The V and J genes are TRBV3-1 (or the pseudogene TRBV3-2) and TRBJ1-1, with 7 bases lining up with TRBD1. This CDR3 contains 12 residues. CDR1 LGHDT and CDR2 YNNKEL come from the germline V gene (reference sequence). The V segment lost 4 bases and the J segment 6 bases; nucleotides outside the gene matches: 2.

The V and J genes are TRBV30 and TRBJ1-2; TRBD1 might be the D (5 bases). The V gene's germline CDR1 is GTSNPN and CDR2 SVGIG (reference sequence). V dropped 5 bases and J dropped 6 bases, with 7 bases sitting between them. The CDR3 runs 10 residues. CDR3 sequence (DNA): TGTGCCTGGGGGACTCATGGCTACACCTTC. It specifies CAWGTHGYTF. Combining the CDR3 with reference TRBV30 and TRBJ1-2 gives the whole variable domain SQTIHQWPATLVQPVGSPLSLECTVEGTSNPNLYWYRQAAGRGLQLLFYSVGIGQISSEVPQNLSASRPQDRQFILSSKKLLLSDSGFYLCAWGTHGYTFGSGTRLTVV.

The rearrangement links TRBV28 to TRBJ1-5; D may be TRBD1 (6 bases). This CDR3 is 13 amino acids long. V was trimmed by 6 bases and J by 4 bases, leaving 10 bases between them. Looked up from germline, CDR1 is MDHEN and CDR2 is SYDVKM. CDR3 sequence (DNA): TGTGCCAGCAGCCCGGACAGTAATCAGCCCCAGCATTTT. This sequence encodes CASSPDSNQPQHF.

The DNA of the CDR3 is TGTGCCAGCAGCGAACTCCGTAGCGATACGCAGTATTTT. This encodes CASSELRSDTQYF. This chain links TRBV11-1 with TRBJ2-3; D uncertain. This CDR3 has 13 amino acids. Trimming pared 5 bases from V and 6 bases from J, leaving 12 bases between. Germline V lookup: CDR1 SGHAT, CDR2 FQDESV (reference sequence).

The chain uses TRBV2 and TRBJ2-7; D is undetermined. Germline CDR1 is SNHLY and CDR2 is FYNNEI. The V end was cut by 5 bases, the J end by 3 bases, with 2 bases between. This CDR3 contains 10 residues. In DNA form, the CDR3 reads TGTGCCAGCAGTCTCTACGAGCAGTACTTC. Translating it yields CASSLYEQYF.

The chain recombines TRBV19 with TRBJ2-7, with 9 positions matching TRBD1. With V trimmed by 5 bases and J by 3 bases, 5 bases remained unmatched. The CDR3 loop spans 14 amino acids. Germline assignment: CDR1 LNHDA and CDR2 SQIVND (reference sequence). The CDR3 DNA follows: TGTGCCAGTAGTTGGACAGGGGAATACTACGAGCAGTACTTC. This gives the protein CASSWTGEYYEQYF.

This sequence joins TRBV3-1 (or the pseudogene TRBV3-2) and TRBJ1-1; 7 nucleotides agree with TRBD1. The CDR3 contains 14 residues. CDR1 and CDR2 from the germline V gene are LGHDT and YNNKEL (reference sequence). Trimming cost V 6 bases and J 2 bases; bases outside gene matches: 6. CDR3: CASSRGTDNTEAFF. DNA of the CDR3: TGTGCCAGCAGTCGGGGGACAGATAACACTGAAGCTTTCTTT.

The rearrangement links TRBV3-1 (or the pseudogene TRBV3-2) to TRBJ2-2; TRBD2 is a possible D gene (5 bases). Trimming left V 4 bases short and J 5 bases short, with 11 bases between. CDR1 is LGHDT and CDR2 is YNNKEL in the germline V gene (reference sequence). The CDR3 length is 14 residues. The CDR3 is CASSRSRTTGELFF. CDR3 sequence (DNA): TGTGCCAGCAGCCGGAGCCGGACTACCGGGGAGCTGTTTTTT.

This clone was recorded a few times. This chain connects TRBV6-2 or TRBV6-3 to TRBJ1-1, with TRBD1 as a possible D gene (5 bases). This CDR3 comprises 13 residues. CDR1 and CDR2 from the germline V gene are MNHEY and SVGEGT. Trimming cost V 1 base and J 7 bases, with 10 bases left between them. In nucleotides, the CDR3 is TGTGCCAGCAGTTACTTCCGGGACGGTGAAGCTTTCTTT. Translated, it gives CASSYFRDGEAFF.

This clone has only a few counts. The rearrangement uses TRBV6-1 and TRBJ1-1; D ambiguous. This CDR3 spans 13 amino acids. Germline V gene sequence: CDR1 MNHNS, CDR2 SASEGT. V dropped 2 bases and J dropped 2 bases, with 6 bases sitting between them. For the CDR3, the DNA is TGTGCCAGCAGTGAAAGACAAAACACTGAAGCTTTCTTT. It encodes CASSERQNTEAFF.

The J gene is TRBJ1-3, the V gene TRBV15; D unresolved. The V end was cut by 2 bases, the J end by 0 bases, with 8 bases between. The CDR3 is made up of 15 amino acids. CDR1 LNHNV and CDR2 YYDKDF come from the germline V gene (reference sequence). The CDR3 DNA reads as TGTGCCACCAGCAGAACAGTGAGCTCTGGAAACACCATATATTTT. Its translation is CATSRTVSSGNTIYF. Complete variable domain (other parts from reference TRBV15 and TRBJ1-3): DAMVIQNPRYQVTQFGKPVTLSCSQTLNHNVMYWYQQKSSQAPKLLFHYYDKDFNNEADTPDNFQSRRPNTSFCFLDIRSPGLGDTAMYLCATSRTVSSGNTIYFGEGSWLTVV.